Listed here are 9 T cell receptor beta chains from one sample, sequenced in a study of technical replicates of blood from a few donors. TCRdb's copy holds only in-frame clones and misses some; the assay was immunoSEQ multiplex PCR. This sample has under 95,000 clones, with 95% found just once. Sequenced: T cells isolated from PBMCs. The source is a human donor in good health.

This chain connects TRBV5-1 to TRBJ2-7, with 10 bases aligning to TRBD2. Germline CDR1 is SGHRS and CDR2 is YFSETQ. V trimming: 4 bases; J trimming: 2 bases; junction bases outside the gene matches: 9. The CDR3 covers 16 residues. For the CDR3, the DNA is TGCGCCAGCAGCCGTCTAGGGACTAGCGTCACCTACGAGCAGTACTTC. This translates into CASSRLGTSVTYEQYF.

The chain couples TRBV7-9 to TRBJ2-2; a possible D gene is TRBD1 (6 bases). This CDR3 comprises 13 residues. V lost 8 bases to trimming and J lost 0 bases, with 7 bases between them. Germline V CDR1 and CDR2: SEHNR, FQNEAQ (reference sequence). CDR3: CASGQSNTGELFF. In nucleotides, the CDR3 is TGTGCCAGCGGACAGTCGAACACCGGGGAGCTGTTTTTT.

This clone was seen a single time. CDR3 bases: TGTGCCAGCAGCCTTGGACTGGCAGCCTTCACAGATACGCAGTATTTT. Its protein product is CASSLGLAAFTDTQYF. The chain recombines TRBV11-3 with TRBJ2-3, with a possible D match to TRBD2 (5 bases). The germline V gene encodes CDR1 SGHNT and CDR2 YENEEA. Trimming cost V 5 bases and J 2 bases, with 17 bases left between them. CDR3 length: 16 amino acids.

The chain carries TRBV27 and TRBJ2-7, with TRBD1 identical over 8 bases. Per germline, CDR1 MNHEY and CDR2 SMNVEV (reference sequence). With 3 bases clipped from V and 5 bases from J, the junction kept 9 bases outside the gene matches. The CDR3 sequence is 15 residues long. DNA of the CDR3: TGTGCCAGCAGTTTTATTGGGACAGGTAATAACGAGCAGTACTTC. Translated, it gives CASSFIGTGNNEQYF.

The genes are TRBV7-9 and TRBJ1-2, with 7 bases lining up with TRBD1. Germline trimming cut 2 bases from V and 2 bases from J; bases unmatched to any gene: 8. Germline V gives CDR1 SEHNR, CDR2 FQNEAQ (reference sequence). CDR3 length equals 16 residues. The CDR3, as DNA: TGTGCCAGCAGCTTAACAGGGGTCCCAGTCAACTATGGCTACACCTTC. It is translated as CASSLTGVPVNYGYTF.

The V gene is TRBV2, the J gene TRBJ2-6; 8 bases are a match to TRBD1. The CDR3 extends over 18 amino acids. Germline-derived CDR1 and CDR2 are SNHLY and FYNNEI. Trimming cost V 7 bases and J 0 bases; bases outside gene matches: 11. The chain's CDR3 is CASTVRGPSHSGANVLTF. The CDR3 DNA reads TGTGCCAGCACCGTCAGGGGGCCTTCACACTCTGGGGCCAACGTCCTGACTTTC. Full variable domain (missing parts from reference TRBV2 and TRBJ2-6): EPEVTQTPSHQVTQMGQEVILRCVPISNHLYFYWYRQILGQKVEFLVSFYNNEISEKSEIFDDQFSVERPDGSNFTLKIRSTKLEDSAMYFCASTVRGPSHSGANVLTFGAGSRLTVL.

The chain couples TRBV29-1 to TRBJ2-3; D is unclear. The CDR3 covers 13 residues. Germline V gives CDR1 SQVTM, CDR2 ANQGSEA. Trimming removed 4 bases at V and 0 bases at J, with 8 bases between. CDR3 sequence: CSVAGTSTDTQYF. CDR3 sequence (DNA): TGCAGCGTTGCAGGTACTAGCACAGATACGCAGTATTTT.

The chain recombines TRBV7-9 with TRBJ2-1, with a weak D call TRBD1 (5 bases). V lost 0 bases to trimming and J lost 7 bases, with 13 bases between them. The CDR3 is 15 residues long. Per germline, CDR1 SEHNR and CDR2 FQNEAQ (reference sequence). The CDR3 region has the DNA TGTGCCAGCAGCTTAGCGGGGCGGCAGGTTAATGAGCAGTTCTTC. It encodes CASSLAGRQVNEQFF.

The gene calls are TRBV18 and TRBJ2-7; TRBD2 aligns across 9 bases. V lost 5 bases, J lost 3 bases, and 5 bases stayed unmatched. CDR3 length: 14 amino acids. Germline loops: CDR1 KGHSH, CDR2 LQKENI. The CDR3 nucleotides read TGTGCCAGCTCATTAGCGGGAGATCTCTACGAGCAGTACTTC. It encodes CASSLAGDLYEQYF. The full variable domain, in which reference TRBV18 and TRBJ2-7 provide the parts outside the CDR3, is NAGVMQNPRHLVRRRGQEARLRCSPMKGHSHVYWYRQLPEEGLKFMVYLQKENIIDESGMPKERFSAEFPKEGPSILRIQQVVRGDSAAYFCASSLAGDLYEQYFGPGTRLTVT.